These 13 T cell receptor beta chains came from one sample sequenced in a study of regulatory T cells. The PCR used 52 TRBV and 13 TRBJ primers. Here immunoSEQ multiplex PCR was the method, and the copy in TCRdb shows in-frame clones only, minus some. The sample lists just over 20,000 clones, over 85% seen once, with 3.5% in the top ten. The sequencing sample was made of CD8+ T cells sorted from blood. The receptors shown here come from a child aged 2-15 years with CD3G deficiency.

V and J are TRBV28 and TRBJ2-1, with a possible D match to TRBD1 (5 bases). The CDR3 is 14 residues long. The V and J ends lost 5 bases and 6 bases respectively, with 14 bases between them. Germline V gene sequence: CDR1 MDHEN, CDR2 SYDVKM. The CDR3 sequence: CASSGPTTGNEQFF. In DNA form, the CDR3 reads TGTGCCAGCAGTGGGCCCACAACAGGCAATGAGCAGTTCTTC.

The chain links TRBV19 to TRBJ2-1; no definite D call. The CDR3 length is 13 residues. Per germline, CDR1 LNHDA and CDR2 SQIVND (reference sequence). Trimming cost V 3 bases and J 4 bases, with 7 bases left between them. The CDR3 region has the DNA TGTGCCAGTAGTATGGGGTATTACAATGAGCAGTTCTTC. Translating gives CASSMGYYNEQFF.

In the case of this clone: This CDR3 is also generated by other DNA sequences in the sample. This chain joins TRBV27 and TRBJ1-1, with no clear D. Germline V gives CDR1 MNHEY, CDR2 SMNVEV (reference sequence). CDR3 length equals 13 residues. V gave up 2 bases and J gave up 0 bases, with 4 bases separating them. CDR3 DNA sequence: TGTGCCAGCAGTTTACAGGTGAACACTGAAGCTTTCTTT. The encoded protein is CASSLQVNTEAFF.

The chain is built from TRBV28 and TRBJ2-7, with TRBD1 identical over 8 bases. V was pared by 5 bases and J by 4 bases, with 7 bases of the junction left unmatched. Looked up from germline, CDR1 is MDHEN and CDR2 is SYDVKM. The CDR3 is made up of 14 amino acids. CDR3 residues: CASSLGQGVYEQYF. CDR3 in DNA: TGTGCCAGCAGTCTCGGACAGGGAGTTTACGAGCAGTACTTC.

The V call is TRBV10-3, the J call TRBJ1-3; no clear D. CDR1 ENHRY and CDR2 SYGVKD come from the germline V gene. This CDR3 is built from 13 residues. Trimming removed 8 bases from V and 0 bases from J, with 8 bases in between. The CDR3 protein is CAILPSSGNTIYF. The CDR3 DNA reads TGTGCCATCCTCCCGAGCTCTGGAAACACCATATATTTT.

The chain has TRBV7-8 and TRBJ2-5; 10 bases agree with TRBD2. The V and J ends lost 2 bases and 5 bases, in that order; junction bases with no gene match: 5. From germline, CDR1 is SGHVS and CDR2 FQNEAQ. CDR3 length: 15 residues. The CDR3 bases are TGTGCCAGCAGCTTAACACTAGCGGGACGGGAGACCCAGTACTTC. Translating gives CASSLTLAGRETQYF. The variable domain in full, with the rest retrieved from reference TRBV7-8 and TRBJ2-5, is GAGVSQSPRYKVAKRGQDVALRCDPISGHVSLFWYQQALGQGPEFLTYFQNEAQLDKSGLPSDRFFAERPEGSVSTLKIQRTQQEDSAVYLCASSLTLAGRETQYFGPGTRLLVL.

The V and J genes are TRBV28 and TRBJ1-2; D is perhaps TRBD1 (6 bases). Germline CDR1 and CDR2: MDHEN and SYDVKM. CDR3 size: 12 residues. V shed 4 bases and J shed 8 bases, with 11 bases lying between them. The CDR3 region has the DNA TGTGCCAGCAGTTACGGGGGCGAAGGCTACACCTTC. It yields the protein CASSYGGEGYTF.

V and J are TRBV7-2 and TRBJ2-3, with D maybe TRBD2 (6 bases). Germline V gene lookup returns CDR1 SGHTA and CDR2 FQGNSA. The CDR3 runs to 13 residues. The ends were cut back, 8 bases at V and 10 bases at J, with 19 bases in the middle. CDR3: CASGADLALAQYF. In DNA form, the CDR3 reads TGTGCCAGCGGGGCGGACCTAGCGCTAGCGCAGTATTTT.

This sequence joins TRBV11-2 and TRBJ2-7; TRBD1 matches 9 bases. The J segment lost 5 bases and the V segment lost 1 base, leaving 6 bases of the junction unmatched. Germline CDR1 SGHAT, CDR2 FQNNGV. This CDR3 has 15 amino acids. The CDR3 nucleotides are TGTGCCAGCAGCTTAGTGGGGACAGGGTCTCACGAGCAGTACTTC. This translates into CASSLVGTGSHEQYF.

The rearrangement links TRBV28 to TRBJ1-2; 11 positions match TRBD1. The CDR3 contains 15 residues. CDR1 MDHEN and CDR2 SYDVKM come from the germline V gene. J was trimmed by 4 bases and V by 3 bases; bases with no gene match: 4. For the CDR3, the DNA is TGTGCCAGCAGTTTTGGACAGGGGGCTCTCTATGGCTACACCTTC. Translating it yields CASSFGQGALYGYTF.

This rearrangement joins TRBV7-8 to TRBJ2-7; 8 bases line up with TRBD2. Trimming removed 5 bases from V and 5 bases from J; junction bases left unmatched: 11. CDR1 and CDR2 from the germline V gene are SGHVS and FQNEAQ. The CDR3 sequence is 15 residues long. DNA for the CDR3: TGTGCCAGCAGCCGTACTAGCGGCCCGGGGGACGAGCAGTACTTC. Protein sequence: CASSRTSGPGDEQYF.

This clone has just one count. The J gene is TRBJ2-3, the V gene TRBV10-3; possible D gene TRBD2, 6 bases. The V end lost 2 bases, the J end lost 2 bases, and 8 bases lay between the germline ends. The germline V gene has CDR1 ENHRY and CDR2 SYGVKD. The CDR3 contains 14 residues. CDR3 nucleotide sequence: TGTGCCATCAGTGAGAAGCGGGCCACAGATACGCAGTATTTT. This encodes CAISEKRATDTQYF.

The genes are TRBV19 and TRBJ1-1; D is unclear. The length of the CDR3 is 14 residues. Germline CDR1 is LNHDA and CDR2 is SQIVND (reference sequence). Trimming took off 3 bases at V and 5 bases at J, with 13 bases between the two ends. CDR3 in amino acids: CASSIAGGRTEAFF. CDR3 in DNA: TGTGCCAGTAGTATTGCGGGTGGAAGGACTGAAGCTTTCTTT.